The rows below give T cell receptor beta chains drawn from one sample of a study of T-cell reconstitution after alpha-beta-depleted transplantation in children. Each CDR3 protein gets one entry after TCRdb re-called the PCR reads with MiXCR. The repertoire consists of a few hundred thousand distinct CDR3 sequences, with around 7.3% occurring once and the leading ten covering 8.5% to 9.5%. The sample was peripheral blood, taken 360 days after TCRalphabeta/CD19-depleted stem cell transplant. Receptors were obtained from a female patient aged 2-10 years who had a stem cell transplant for Fanconi anemia, so the T cells may come from the graft donor. Both conserved end residues are part of each CDR3.

J gene,CDR3 length,V gene,CDR3 protein
TRBJ1-5,13,TRBV7-9,CASSPTDNQPQHF
TRBJ2-3,13,TRBV27,CASRQLGVDTQYF
TRBJ2-3,14,TRBV5-1,CASMSWAITDTQYF
TRBJ2-7,15,TRBV21-1,CASSSGTSGTYEQYF
TRBJ2-1,13,TRBV7-2,CASSFTRGNEQFF
TRBJ1-1,15,TRBV12-3/TRBV12-4,CASSLYGGMNTEAFF
TRBJ2-3,16,TRBV6-5,CASSYGGPGAADTQYF
TRBJ1-1,17,TRBV15,CATSRRQGSFVDTEAFF
TRBJ2-7,19,TRBV11-2,CASSLDSPPSASISYEQYF
TRBJ2-5,17,TRBV5-5,CASSLTSGGPPGETQYF
TRBJ1-1,14,TRBV12-3/TRBV12-4,CASSFLVGDTEAFF
TRBJ2-1,17,TRBV6-2/TRBV6-3,CASSYSKKDLTYNEQFF
TRBJ2-7,17,TRBV7-8,CASSAQGLALNLYEQYF
TRBJ2-3,13,TRBV7-3,CASSQGLADTQYF
TRBJ1-3,16,TRBV6-2/TRBV6-3,CASSYDDSLSGNTIYF
TRBJ1-2,14,TRBV18,CASSLSTGEDGYTF
TRBJ1-1,10,TRBV2,CASRGYEAFF
TRBJ2-2,11,TRBV12-3/TRBV12-4,CQGGNTGELFF
TRBJ1-2,15,TRBV7-9,CASSLGARYYDGYTF
TRBJ1-1,14,TRBV27,CASSPTSLTVEAFF
TRBJ1-6,14,TRBV20-1,CSASARQGYSPLHF
-,16,TRBV18,CASSPSRTKALYEQFF
TRBJ1-5,14,TRBV28,CASSSGLLNQPQHF
TRBJ2-5,14,TRBV11-3,CASSLGQGKETQYF
TRBJ2-7,14,TRBV4-3,CASSQVLGRDEQYF
TRBJ1-2,14,TRBV6-5,CASSYSQAVYGYTF
TRBJ1-2,14,TRBV4-2,CASSHPGQEYGYTF
TRBJ2-7,14,TRBV12-3/TRBV12-4,CASSLTGTGDEQYF
TRBJ2-3,13,TRBV29-1,CSVERDGTDTQYF
TRBJ2-1,17,TRBV3-1,CASSRRIQGGPINEQFF
TRBJ2-7,17,TRBV5-1,CASSLGGQGWIPYEQYF
TRBJ1-5,14,TRBV21-1,CAISPGGRNQPQHF
TRBJ2-1,15,TRBV10-3,CAISDRLAGANEQFF
TRBJ2-7,14,TRBV5-1,CASSSGQGFYEQYF
TRBJ1-2,14,TRBV6-2/TRBV6-3,CASSRTTGGSGYTF
TRBJ2-3,14,TRBV24-1,CATSLAGGPDTQYF
TRBJ1-1,13,TRBV7-9,CASSLEEGARAFF
TRBJ2-7,14,TRBV28,CASSPQRGVREQYF
TRBJ2-2,14,TRBV5-5,CASRPQGRSGELFF
TRBJ2-7,14,TRBV16,CASGGPPLLYEQYF
TRBJ1-2,13,TRBV10-3,CAISVEKNYGYTF
TRBJ2-3,16,TRBV2,CASSEAGGGFTDTQYF